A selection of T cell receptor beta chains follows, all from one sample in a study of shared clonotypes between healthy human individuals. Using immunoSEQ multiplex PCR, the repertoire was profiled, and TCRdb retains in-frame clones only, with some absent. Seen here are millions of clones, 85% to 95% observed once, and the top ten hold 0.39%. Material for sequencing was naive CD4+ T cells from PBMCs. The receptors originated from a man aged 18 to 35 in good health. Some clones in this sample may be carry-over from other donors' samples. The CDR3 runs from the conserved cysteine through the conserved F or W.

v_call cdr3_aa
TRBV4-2 CASSQVAGADIQYF
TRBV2 CASSVQVTSYNEQFF
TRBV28 CASRGPRDTEAFF
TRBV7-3 CASSGTRHNEQFF
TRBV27 CASSLGPGGTEAFF
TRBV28 CASSLRGFGTYEQYF
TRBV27 CASSPLGQPAFF
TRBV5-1 CASSPWAGNTEAFF
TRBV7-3 CASSPKGGQPQHF
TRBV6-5 CASRTSGGGSEQYF
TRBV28 CASSSPGGAGVPYEQYF
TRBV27 CASSFGQGRNQPQHF
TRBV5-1 CASSLVPGTNYGYTF
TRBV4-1 CASSQTQTSTEAFF
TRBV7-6 CASSLLMGNEKLFF
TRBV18 CASSFFPGGSSYEQYF
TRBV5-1 CASSLDPTDTQYF
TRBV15 CATSRGQGVVEQFF
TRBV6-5 CASSYRDGRTYEQYF
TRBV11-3 CASSQRTGSYNEQFF
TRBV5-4 CASRGDRSVSPLHF
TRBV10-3 CAISPGQGVHQPQHF
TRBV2 CASSEMGNNQPQHF
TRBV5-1 CASSPVGAGAYNEQFF
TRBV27 CASSSRDGSYEQYF
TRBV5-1 CASSLTGGVTEAFF
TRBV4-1 CASSRGTVPTPFNEKLFF
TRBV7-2 CASSLGLAFGMGEQFF
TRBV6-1 CASSEVGLAGGQETQYF
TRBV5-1 CASRASGAYNEQFF
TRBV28 CASSLSLGGNNEQFF
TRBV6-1 CASSEVMAGYTF
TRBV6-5 CASSYSGTEALRAFF
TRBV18 CASSPNGQGLANEQFF
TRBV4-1 CASSQEYSTDTQYF
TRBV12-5 CASGSFPMTGTTGNTIYF
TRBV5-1 CASSLVRGPGGYTF
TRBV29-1 CSVEGGFPYGYTF
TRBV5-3 CARSPASGGKSNEQFF
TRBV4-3 CASSQGAAGRNQPQHF
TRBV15 CATSRGQGDEQFF
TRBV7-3 CASSRTGQNEQFF
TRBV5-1 CASSSLAGLYTDTQYF
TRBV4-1 CASSQVLSGTTDTQYF
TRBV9 CASSVGPGSTEAFF
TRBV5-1 CASSWTGGGNTEAFF
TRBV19 CASSIGTGVHGYTF
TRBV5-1 CASRINTGELFF
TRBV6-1 CASGRWGAAQETQYF
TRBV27 CASSWGLAGREQFF